Sequencing of this T cell receptor beta chain was carried out in a study of beta chain features in type 1 diabetes. Overall study: On cell yields, gender and age, patients and healthy donors were similar.

TCRB transcripts that were expressed got sequenced, as all of the isolated RNA had been reverse transcribed. Here immunoSEQ multiplex PCR was the method, and the copy in TCRdb shows in-frame clones only, minus some. The table includes hundreds of thousands of clones, about a sixth detected once. Trimming took 6 bases from V and 6 from J; bases not matched to a gene: 10. CDR1 is MDHEN and CDR2 is SYDVKM in the germline V gene. This CDR3 has 15 residues. Study-level results: Shorter TCRB CDR3s, moderately but significantly so, were found in Type 1 diabetes patients in all four CD4+ subsets. Individuals with type 1 diabetes displayed fewer insertions and more deletions at VDJ junctions.

Remarks on this clone: Its antigen is currently unknown.

Specimen: naive CD4+ T cells from blood. The chain combines TRBV28 with TRBJ1-5; TRBD1 matches 8 bases. The TCR originated in a man aged 18 to 35 in good health. CDR3 region: CASSPGQGGRQPQHF. The CDR3 nucleotides read TGTGCCAGCAGCCCAGGACAGGGAGGACGTCAGCCCCAGCATTTT.